The 18 T cell receptor beta chains below come from one sample, sequenced in a study of cytomegalovirus exposure and HLA in healthy donors. The PCR used 60 Vbeta and 13 Jbeta primers. Data came from immunoSEQ multiplex PCR; TCRdb stores just in-frame clones and leaves some out. The sample gives 200,000 to 250,000 clones, around four fifths of which show up once; about 1.8% is in the top ten. Sequencing input: PBMCs. All receptors derive from a man between 50 and 59 years old in good health and CMV-seronegative.

This chain links TRBV6-5 with TRBJ1-5; no reliable D call. CDR1 and CDR2 (germline): MNHEY, SVGAGI. V shed 5 bases and J shed 0 bases, with 8 bases lying between them. CDR3 length equals 14 residues. CDR3 region: CASSLRNSNQPQHF. The CDR3 nucleotides are TGTGCCAGCAGTCTGAGAAATAGCAATCAGCCCCAGCATTTT.

This clone was observed a few times. The chain links TRBV4-2 to TRBJ2-7, with 7 positions matching TRBD2. Germline V CDR1 and CDR2: LGHNA, YNFKEQ. With 4 bases clipped from V and 4 bases from J, the junction kept 4 bases outside the gene matches. The CDR3 spans 13 residues. For the CDR3, the DNA is TGTGCCAGCAGCCCTCCGGGGGGTTACGAGCAGTACTTC. This encodes CASSPPGGYEQYF.

The CDR3 region has the DNA TGTGCCAGCAGCCAAGATACCGGGGGAGTGAGCTCCTACGAGCAGTACTTC. This translates into CASSQDTGGVSSYEQYF. V gene TRBV4-2 combines with J gene TRBJ2-7; D is possibly TRBD2 (6 bases). The CDR3 is made up of 17 amino acids. The ends were cut back, 0 bases at V and 0 bases at J, with 15 bases in the middle. Germline V gene lookup returns CDR1 LGHNA and CDR2 YNFKEQ.

This clone was detected only once. This chain uses TRBV7-9 with TRBJ1-4; D may be TRBD1 (5 bases). V was clipped by 1 base and J by 8 bases, with 14 bases between them. This CDR3 spans 15 amino acids. Germline loops: CDR1 SEHNR, CDR2 FQNEAQ (reference sequence). For the CDR3, the DNA is TGTGCCAGCAGCTTAGGGGCAGGGATTCTCGAAAAACTGTTTTTT. This translates into CASSLGAGILEKLFF.

The count of this clone is one. The DNA of the CDR3 is TGTGCCAGCAGTCGAGCGGGAGGTGCCTACGAGCAGTACTTC. Its translation: CASSRAGGAYEQYF. The chain recombines TRBV28 with TRBJ2-7; TRBD2 matches 9 bases. Trimming at V came to 5 bases and at J to 2 bases, leaving 4 bases not matched to a gene. The length of the CDR3 is 14 residues. Looked up from germline, CDR1 is MDHEN and CDR2 is SYDVKM.

The rearrangement joins TRBV5-1 to TRBJ1-1; TRBD1 is a possible D gene (5 bases). The germline CDR1 and CDR2 sequences are SGHRS and YFSETQ. With 9 bases removed from V and 2 bases from J, the gap between germline ends came to 14 bases. CDR3 length equals 13 residues. The DNA of the CDR3 is TGCGCCACTGGGGAGGGGATAAACACTGAAGCTTTCTTT. This sequence encodes CATGEGINTEAFF.

The rearrangement links TRBV19 to TRBJ2-3; 10 nucleotides align to TRBD2. This CDR3 comprises 13 residues. V shed 10 bases and J 1 base; nucleotides not matched to a gene: 2. Per germline, CDR1 LNHDA and CDR2 SQIVND (reference sequence). CDR3 DNA: TGTGCCATTGGGACTAGCGGCACAGATACGCAGTATTTT. It codes for CAIGTSGTDTQYF.

This rearrangement joins TRBV28 to TRBJ2-2; 9 positions agree with TRBD2. V lost 6 bases, J lost 5 bases, and 7 bases stayed unmatched. CDR1 is MDHEN, CDR2 SYDVKM, per germline. This CDR3 has 15 residues. CDR3 sequence reads: CASRGSGRRTGELFF. The CDR3 nucleotides read TGTGCCAGCAGGGGTAGCGGGAGACGGACCGGGGAGCTGTTTTTT.

The J gene is TRBJ2-5, the V gene TRBV25-1, with a possible D match to TRBD2 (6 bases). Germline CDR1 and CDR2: MGHDK and SYGVNS. This CDR3 spans 16 amino acids. V was shortened by 8 bases and J by 0 bases, with 19 bases between the two germline ends. CDR3 loop: CASGGSSFGYQETQYF. The DNA of the CDR3 is TGTGCCAGCGGAGGGAGTTCATTCGGTTACCAAGAGACCCAGTACTTC.

This chain connects TRBV27 to TRBJ2-1; 15 nucleotides match TRBD2. V lost 7 bases, J lost 4 bases, and 8 bases stayed unmatched. The CDR3 has 17 amino acids. CDR1 is MNHEY and CDR2 is SMNVEV in the germline V gene (reference sequence). The CDR3 is CASTKGLAGGPYNEQFF. The CDR3 coding sequence is TGTGCCAGCACGAAAGGACTAGCGGGAGGGCCGTACAATGAGCAGTTCTTC.

Only a few counts were recorded for this clone. The rearrangement joins TRBV30 to TRBJ2-5; D is possibly TRBD1 (6 bases). This CDR3 has 13 residues. The germline V and J ends were trimmed by 0 bases and 5 bases, with 10 bases remaining between them. Per the germline V gene, CDR1 is GTSNPN and CDR2 is SVGIG (reference sequence). CDR3 loop: CAWSVGGEETQYF. The CDR3 region has the DNA TGTGCCTGGAGTGTTGGGGGCGAGGAGACCCAGTACTTC.

This chain joins TRBV5-5 and TRBJ1-3; D might be TRBD1 (5 bases). V lost 6 bases and J lost 0, with 13 bases in between. The CDR3 has 15 residues. Germline-derived CDR1 and CDR2 are SGHKS and YYEKEE (reference sequence). DNA of the CDR3: TGTGCCAGCAACAGCGGGACGGACTCTGGAAACACCATATATTTT. Amino acid sequence: CASNSGTDSGNTIYF. Variable domain in full (rest from reference TRBV5-5 and TRBJ1-3): DAGVTQSPTHLIKTRGQQVTLRCSPISGHKSVSWYQQVLGQGPQFIFQYYEKEERGRGNFPDRFSARQFPNYSSELNVNALLLGDSALYLCASNSGTDSGNTIYFGEGSWLTVV.

This chain connects TRBV28 to TRBJ1-1, with 7 positions matching TRBD1. V lost 2 bases to trimming and J lost 8 bases; unmatched junction nucleotides: 2. CDR1 MDHEN and CDR2 SYDVKM come from the germline V gene. This CDR3 spans 12 amino acids. The CDR3 DNA reads as TGTGCCAGCAGTTTAAGGGGGCGAGAAGCTTTCTTT. Its translation is CASSLRGREAFF.

This clone came up a few times. V gene TRBV5-1 combines with J gene TRBJ2-7, with a tentative D call TRBD2 (7 bases). V was pared by 2 bases and J by 0 bases, with 18 bases between. Germline V gene sequence: CDR1 SGHRS, CDR2 YFSETQ. The CDR3 has 17 amino acids. Here the CDR3 reads CASSFIRGGGSSYEQYF. CDR3 nucleotide sequence: TGCGCCAGCAGCTTTATACGGGGAGGGGGGAGCTCCTACGAGCAGTACTTC.

V is TRBV7-2 and J is TRBJ2-2; unclear D gene. Germline V CDR1 and CDR2: SGHTA, FQGNSA. Between the trimmed V and J ends, which lost 0 bases and 2 bases, there was a span of 4 bases. The length of the CDR3 is 14 residues. CDR3 sequence: CASSLAGNTGELFF. As DNA, the CDR3 is TGTGCCAGCAGCTTAGCGGGCAACACCGGGGAGCTGTTTTTT. Combining the CDR3 with reference TRBV7-2 and TRBJ2-2 gives the whole variable domain GAGVSQSPSNKVTEKGKDVELRCDPISGHTALYWYRQSLGQGLEFLIYFQGNSAPDKSGLPSDRFSAERTGGSVSTLTIQRTQQEDSAVYLCASSLAGNTGELFFGEGSRLTVL.

This rearrangement joins TRBV4-2 to TRBJ1-3, with D uncertain. The V gene lost 0 bases and the J gene lost 0 bases, with 9 bases spanning the gap. The CDR3 is 16 amino acids. The germline V gene encodes CDR1 LGHNA and CDR2 YNFKEQ. The CDR3 protein is CASSQDQFVSGNTIYF. In DNA, the CDR3 is TGTGCCAGCAGCCAAGATCAGTTTGTCTCTGGAAACACCATATATTTT.

The chain couples TRBV14 to TRBJ2-1; D might be TRBD1 (6 bases). V gave up 3 bases and J gave up 1 base, with 10 bases separating them. There are 15 residues in the CDR3. Per germline, CDR1 SGHDN and CDR2 FVKESK. For the CDR3, the DNA is TGTGCCAGCAGCCACAGGGGACCATCCTACAATGAGCAGTTCTTC. It encodes CASSHRGPSYNEQFF.

J is TRBJ2-5 and V is TRBV6-4; D might be TRBD2 (6 bases). V gave up 6 bases and J gave up 6 bases, with 14 bases separating them. This CDR3 has 13 amino acids. CDR1 is MRHNA and CDR2 is SNTAGT in the germline V gene. The CDR3 reads CASSEGTSKTQYF. CDR3 DNA sequence: TGTGCCAGCAGCGAGGGGACTTCGAAGACCCAGTACTTC.